This entry lists 5 T cell receptor beta chains sequenced from one sample in a study of graft-versus-host responses after intestinal transplantation. This table comes from immunoSEQ multiplex PCR, and its TCRdb copy is limited to in-frame clones, with some not included. The sample lists 90,000 to 120,000 clones, 80% to 90% occurring once. Which antigens these TCRs recognize remains unknown. The input for sequencing was unstimulated CD4+ T cells sorted from spleen or lymph node cells, taken before transplant. The receptors come from a human donor who was the organ donor for an intestinal transplant.

Comments on this clone: The sample has other DNA sequences that encode this CDR3 too. The rearrangement links TRBV5-4 to TRBJ1-2, with a tentative D call TRBD1 (5 bases). Germline loops: CDR1 SGHNT, CDR2 YYREEE (reference sequence). The CDR3 has 15 amino acids. Between the trimmed V and J ends, which lost 4 bases and 1 base, there was a span of 14 bases. The CDR3 is CASSLQGANNYGYTF. CDR3 DNA sequence: TGTGCCAGCAGCCTGCAGGGAGCGAATAACTATGGCTACACCTTC.

This clone has a single count. The genes are TRBV19 and TRBJ2-1; the D is unclear. CDR3 length: 11 residues. CDR1 is LNHDA and CDR2 is SQIVND in the germline V gene (reference sequence). Trimming took off 5 bases at V and 8 bases at J, with 7 bases between the two ends. This chain's CDR3 is CASSRWDEQFF. CDR3 coding DNA: TGTGCCAGTAGTCGATGGGATGAGCAGTTCTTC.

The gene calls are TRBV19 and TRBJ1-2; TRBD1 matches at 7 bases. The CDR3 runs to 12 residues. Germline V CDR1 and CDR2: LNHDA, SQIVND (reference sequence). J gave up 5 bases and V 7 bases, and 4 bases lay outside the gene matches. The CDR3 nucleotides are TGTGCCAGTATGGACAGGAGGTATGGCTACACCTTC. As protein: CASMDRRYGYTF.

This chain joins TRBV7-2 and TRBJ2-7; D not resolved. V dropped 0 bases and J dropped 6 bases, with 9 bases sitting between them. CDR3 length: 13 amino acids. Germline-derived CDR1 and CDR2 are SGHTA and FQGNSA. The CDR3 nucleotides read TGTGCCAGCAGCTTAGCGGTGAGGACCGAGCAGTACTTC. Protein: CASSLAVRTEQYF.

Turning to this clone: Other DNA sequences of this sample code for an identical CDR3. The V and J genes are TRBV7-2 and TRBJ1-1; 7 bases line up with TRBD1. V dropped 1 base and J dropped 14; count of bases not matched to a gene: 10. This CDR3 has 13 residues. CDR1 and CDR2 (germline): SGHTA, FQGNSA. CDR3 in amino acids: CASSLGQQGVAFF. The CDR3 nucleotides are TGTGCCAGCAGCTTAGGTCAGCAGGGGGTTGCGTTCTTT. The full variable domain, with the rest looked up from reference TRBV7-2 and TRBJ1-1, is GAGVSQSPSNKVTEKGKDVELRCDPISGHTALYWYRQSLGQGLEFLIYFQGNSAPDKSGLPSDRFSAERTGGSVSTLTIQRTQQEDSAVYLCASSLGQQGVAFFGQGTRLTVV.